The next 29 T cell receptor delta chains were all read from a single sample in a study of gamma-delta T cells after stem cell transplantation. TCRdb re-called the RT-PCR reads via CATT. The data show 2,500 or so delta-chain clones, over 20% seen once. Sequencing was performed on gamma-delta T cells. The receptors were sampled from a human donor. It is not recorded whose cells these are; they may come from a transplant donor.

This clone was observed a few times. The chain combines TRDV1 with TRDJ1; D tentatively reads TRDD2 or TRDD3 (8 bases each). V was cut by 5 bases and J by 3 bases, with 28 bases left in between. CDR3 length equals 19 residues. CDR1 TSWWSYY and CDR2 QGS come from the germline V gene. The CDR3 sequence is CALGSRLPTALGESDKLIF. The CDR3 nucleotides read TGTGCTCTTGGGAGCCGACTTCCTACCGCTCTGGGGGAGTCCGATAAACTCATCTTT.

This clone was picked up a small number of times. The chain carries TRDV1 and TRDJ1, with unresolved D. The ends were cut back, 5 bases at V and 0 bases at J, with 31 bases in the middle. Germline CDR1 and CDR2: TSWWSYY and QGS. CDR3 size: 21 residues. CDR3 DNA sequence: TGTGCTCTTGGGAACCGCCCAGCCGGTTCTCTAGTACTGCCCTACACCGATAAACTCATCTTT. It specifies CALGNRPAGSLVLPYTDKLIF.

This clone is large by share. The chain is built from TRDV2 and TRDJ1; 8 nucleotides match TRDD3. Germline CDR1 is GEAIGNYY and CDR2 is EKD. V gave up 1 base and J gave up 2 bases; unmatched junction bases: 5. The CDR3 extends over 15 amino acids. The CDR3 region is CACDTGDTDTDKLIF. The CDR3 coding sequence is TGTGCCTGTGACACTGGGGATACAGATACCGATAAACTCATCTTT.

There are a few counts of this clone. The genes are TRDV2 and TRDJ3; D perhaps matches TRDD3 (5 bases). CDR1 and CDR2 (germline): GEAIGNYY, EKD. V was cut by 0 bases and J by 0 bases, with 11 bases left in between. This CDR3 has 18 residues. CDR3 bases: TGTGCCTGTGACACCGCGGGGGTTAGCTCCTGGGACACCCGACAGATGTTTTTC. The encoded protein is CACDTAGVSSWDTRQMFF.

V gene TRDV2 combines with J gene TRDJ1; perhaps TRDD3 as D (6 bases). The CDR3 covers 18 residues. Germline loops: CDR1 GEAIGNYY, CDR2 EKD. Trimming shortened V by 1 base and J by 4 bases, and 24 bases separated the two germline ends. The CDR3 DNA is TGTGCCTGTGACACAGTAGGCTGGGGACTCCTGTACATCGATAAACTCATCTTT. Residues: CACDTVGWGLLYIDKLIF.

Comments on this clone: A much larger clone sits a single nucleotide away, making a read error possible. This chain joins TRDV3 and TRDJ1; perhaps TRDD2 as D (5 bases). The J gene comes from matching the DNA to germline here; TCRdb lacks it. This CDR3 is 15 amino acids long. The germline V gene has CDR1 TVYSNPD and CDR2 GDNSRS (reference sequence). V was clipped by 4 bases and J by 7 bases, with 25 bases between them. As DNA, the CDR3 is TGTGCCTGCGGGGCGCGGCTTCCGCGGGTGACTAAACTCATCTTT. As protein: CACGARLPRVTKLIF.

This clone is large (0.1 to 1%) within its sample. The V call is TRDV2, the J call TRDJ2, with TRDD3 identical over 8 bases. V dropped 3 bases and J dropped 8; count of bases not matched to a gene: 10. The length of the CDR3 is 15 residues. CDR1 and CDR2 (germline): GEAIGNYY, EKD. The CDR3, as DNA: TGTGCCTGTGACGTACTGGGGGCTTCTCCGGCACAACTCTTCTTT. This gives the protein CACDVLGASPAQLFF.

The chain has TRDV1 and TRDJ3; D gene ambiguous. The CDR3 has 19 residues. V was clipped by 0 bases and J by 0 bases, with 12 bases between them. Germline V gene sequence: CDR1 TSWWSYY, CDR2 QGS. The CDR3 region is CALGELRFLSSWDTRQMFF. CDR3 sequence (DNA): TGTGCTCTTGGGGAACTAAGATTTCTTAGCTCCTGGGACACCCGACAGATGTTTTTC.

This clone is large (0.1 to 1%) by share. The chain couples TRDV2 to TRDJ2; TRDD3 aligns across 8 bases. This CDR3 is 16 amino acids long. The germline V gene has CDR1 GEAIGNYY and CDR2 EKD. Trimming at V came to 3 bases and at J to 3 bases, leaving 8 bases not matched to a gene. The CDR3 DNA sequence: TGTGCCTGTGACTCGACTGGGGGTTGGATGACAGCACAACTCTTCTTT. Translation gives CACDSTGGWMTAQLFF.

In DNA, the CDR3 is TGTGCTCTTGGGGAACTGTCACACCTCGGAAGGGGGGATACCCCGACGTACACCGATAAGCTCATCTTT. As protein: CALGELSHLGRGDTPTYTDKLIF. The V segment is TRDV1, and no J call was made; the table's D call, TRDD3, has no DNA check behind it. The CDR3 has 23 residues. Per the germline V gene, CDR1 is TSWWSYY and CDR2 is QGS.

The CDR3 bases are TGTGCTATTGAGGAAACGACCCGGGAGGAGTCATCCAACACCGATAAACTCATCTTT. Its translation is CAIEETTREESSNTDKLIF. The V gene is uncalled and the J gene is TRDJ1. The CDR3 covers 19 residues.

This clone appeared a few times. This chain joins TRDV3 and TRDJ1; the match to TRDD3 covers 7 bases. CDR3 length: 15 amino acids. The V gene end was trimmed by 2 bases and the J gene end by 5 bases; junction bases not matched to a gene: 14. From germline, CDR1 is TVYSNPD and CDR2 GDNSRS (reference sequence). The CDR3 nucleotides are TGTGCCTTTGGGTGTAACTCGATACTGGGGGATAAACTCATCTTT. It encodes CAFGCNSILGDKLIF.

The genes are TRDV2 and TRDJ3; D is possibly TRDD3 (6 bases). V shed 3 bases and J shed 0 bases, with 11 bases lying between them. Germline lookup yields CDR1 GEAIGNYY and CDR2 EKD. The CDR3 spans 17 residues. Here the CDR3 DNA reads TGTGCCTGTGACGTGATACGCAGCTCCTGGGACACCCGACAGATGTTTTTC. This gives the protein CACDVIRSSWDTRQMFF.

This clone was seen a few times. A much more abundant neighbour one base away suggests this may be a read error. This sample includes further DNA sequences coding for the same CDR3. CDR3 bases: TGTGCCTGTGGCTCTGCTTTGACAGCACAACTCTTCTTT. This sequence encodes CACGSALTAQLFF. The V call is TRDV2, the J call TRDJ2; D call uncertain. There are 13 residues in the CDR3. Per germline, CDR1 GEAIGNYY and CDR2 EKD. V shed 5 bases and J shed 0 bases, with 6 bases lying between them.

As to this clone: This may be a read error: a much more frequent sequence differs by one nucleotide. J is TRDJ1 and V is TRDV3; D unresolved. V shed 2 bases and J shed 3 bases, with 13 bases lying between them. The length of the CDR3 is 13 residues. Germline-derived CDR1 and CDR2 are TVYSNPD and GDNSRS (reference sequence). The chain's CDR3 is CAFERPGADKLIF. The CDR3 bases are TGTGCCTTTGAGCGTCCTGGCGCCGATAAACTCATCTTT.

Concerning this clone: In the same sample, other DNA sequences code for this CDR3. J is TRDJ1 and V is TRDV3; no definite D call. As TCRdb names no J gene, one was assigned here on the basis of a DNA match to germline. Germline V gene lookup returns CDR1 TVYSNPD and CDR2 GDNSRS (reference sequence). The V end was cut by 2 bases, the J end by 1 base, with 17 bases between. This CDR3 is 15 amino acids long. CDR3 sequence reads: CAFCLRLAVTDKLIF. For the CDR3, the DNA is TGTGCCTTTTGTCTACGGCTTGCTGTCACCGATAAACTCATCTTT.

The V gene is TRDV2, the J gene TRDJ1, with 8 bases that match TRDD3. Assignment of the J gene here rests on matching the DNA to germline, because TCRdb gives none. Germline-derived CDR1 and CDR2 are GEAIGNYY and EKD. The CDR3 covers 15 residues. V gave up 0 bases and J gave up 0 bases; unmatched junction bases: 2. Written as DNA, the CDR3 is TGTGCCTGTGACACCGGGGGGGATAACACCGATAAACTCATCTTT. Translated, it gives CACDTGGDNTDKLIF.

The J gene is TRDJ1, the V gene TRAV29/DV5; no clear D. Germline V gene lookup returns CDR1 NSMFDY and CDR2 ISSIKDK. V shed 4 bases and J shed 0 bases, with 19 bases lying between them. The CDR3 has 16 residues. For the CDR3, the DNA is TGTGCAGCAGGTGTACCGTCTACTATTGACACCGATAAACTCATCTTT. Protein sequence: CAAGVPSTIDTDKLIF.

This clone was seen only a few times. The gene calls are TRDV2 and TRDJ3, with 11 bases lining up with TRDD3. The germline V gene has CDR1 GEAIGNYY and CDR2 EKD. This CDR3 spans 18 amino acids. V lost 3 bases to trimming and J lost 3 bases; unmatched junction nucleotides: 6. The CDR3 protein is CACDSVLGDSWDTRQMFF. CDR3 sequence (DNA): TGTGCCTGTGACTCCGTACTGGGGGATAGCTGGGACACCCGACAGATGTTTTTC.

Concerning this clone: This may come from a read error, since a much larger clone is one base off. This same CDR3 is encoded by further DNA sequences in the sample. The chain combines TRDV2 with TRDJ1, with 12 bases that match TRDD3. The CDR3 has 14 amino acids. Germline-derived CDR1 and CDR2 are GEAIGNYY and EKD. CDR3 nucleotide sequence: TGTGCCTGTGACACCGCTGCCTACTGGGGGATACTCATCTTC. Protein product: CACDTAAYWGILIF.

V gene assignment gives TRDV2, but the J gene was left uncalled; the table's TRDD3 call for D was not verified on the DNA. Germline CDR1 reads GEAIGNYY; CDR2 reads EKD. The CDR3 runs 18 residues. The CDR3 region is CACDTGLGDTWDTRNMFF. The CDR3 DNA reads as TGTGCCTGTGACACCGGACTGGGGGATACTTGGGACACCCGAAACATGTTTTTC.

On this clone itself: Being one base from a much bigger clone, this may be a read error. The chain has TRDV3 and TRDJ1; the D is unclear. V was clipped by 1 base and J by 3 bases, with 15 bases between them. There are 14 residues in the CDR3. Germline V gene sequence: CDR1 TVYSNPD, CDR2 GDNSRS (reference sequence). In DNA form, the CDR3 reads TGTGCCTTTACTGGTACACCTTACGCCGATAAACTCATCTTT. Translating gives CAFTGTPYADKLIF.

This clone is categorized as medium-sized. CDR3: CACDLLGDSSWDTRQMFF. The CDR3 DNA sequence: TGTGCCTGTGATCTACTGGGGGATAGCTCCTGGGACACCCGACAGATGTTTTTC. The V call is TRDV2, the J call TRDJ3; TRDD3 agrees at 11 bases. This CDR3 comprises 18 residues. Trimming at V came to 4 bases and at J to 0 bases, leaving 4 bases not matched to a gene. Germline V lookup: CDR1 GEAIGNYY, CDR2 EKD.

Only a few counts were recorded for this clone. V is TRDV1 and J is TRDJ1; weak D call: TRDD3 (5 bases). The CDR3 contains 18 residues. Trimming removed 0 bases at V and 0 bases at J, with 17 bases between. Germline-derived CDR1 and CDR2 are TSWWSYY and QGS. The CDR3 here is CALGELVPGGLYTDKLIF. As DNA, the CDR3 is TGTGCTCTTGGGGAACTGGTACCGGGGGGCCTCTACACCGATAAACTCATCTTT.

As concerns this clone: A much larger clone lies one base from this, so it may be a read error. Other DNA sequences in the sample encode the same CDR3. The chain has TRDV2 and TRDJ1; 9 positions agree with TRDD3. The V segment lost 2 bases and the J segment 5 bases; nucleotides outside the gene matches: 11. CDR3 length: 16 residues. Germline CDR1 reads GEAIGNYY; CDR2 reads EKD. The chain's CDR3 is CACDKRSGGYKDKLIF. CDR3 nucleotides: TGTGCCTGTGACAAGAGGTCCGGGGGATACAAGGATAAACTCATCTTT.

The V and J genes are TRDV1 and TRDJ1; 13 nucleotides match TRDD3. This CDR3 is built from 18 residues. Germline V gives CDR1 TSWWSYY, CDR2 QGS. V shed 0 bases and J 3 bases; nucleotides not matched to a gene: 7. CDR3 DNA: TGTGCTCTTGGGGAACTAACCACTGGGGGATACGTGGCCGATAAACTCATCTTT. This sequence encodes CALGELTTGGYVADKLIF.

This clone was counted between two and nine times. Here the CDR3 reads CAFGLLGDSSWDTRQMFF. CDR3 nucleotide sequence: TGTGCCTTTGGCCTCCTGGGGGACAGCTCCTGGGACACCCGACAGATGTTTTTC. J is TRDJ3 and V is TRDV3; 8 bases map to TRDD3. Germline loops: CDR1 TVYSNPD, CDR2 GDNSRS (reference sequence). This CDR3 spans 18 amino acids. The V segment lost 2 bases and the J segment 0 bases; nucleotides outside the gene matches: 9. Full variable domain (missing parts from reference TRDV3 and TRDJ3): CDKVTQSSPDQTVASGSEVVLLCTYDTVYSNPDLFWYRIRPDYSFQFVFYGDNSRSEGADFTQGRFSVKHILTQKAFHLVISPVRTEDSATYYCAFGLLGDSSWDTRQMFFGTGIKLFVEP.

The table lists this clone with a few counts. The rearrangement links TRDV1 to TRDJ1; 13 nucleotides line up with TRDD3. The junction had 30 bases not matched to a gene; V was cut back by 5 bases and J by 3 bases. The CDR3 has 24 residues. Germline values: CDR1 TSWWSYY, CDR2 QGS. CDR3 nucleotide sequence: TGTGCTCTTGGGAAAGCCCTTCAGAAGGAGACTGGGGGATACGCGGCCGATAGGGCCGATAAACTCATCTTT. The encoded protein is CALGKALQKETGGYAADRADKLIF.

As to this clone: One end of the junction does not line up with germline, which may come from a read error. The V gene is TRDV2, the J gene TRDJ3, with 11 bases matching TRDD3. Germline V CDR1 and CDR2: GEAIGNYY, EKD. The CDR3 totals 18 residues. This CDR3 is CACDTGGYASRDTRQMFF. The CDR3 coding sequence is TGTGCCTGTGACACTGGGGGATACGCCTCCAGGGACACCCGACAGATGTTTTTC.